This TCR beta chain was observed in a study of graft-versus-host responses after intestinal transplantation. Study-wide points: GvH clones were identified in recipient marrow, with some first appearing in ileum or blood.

About this clone itself: Antigen specificity is unknown.

V shed 2 bases and J 8 bases; nucleotides not matched to a gene: 9. Germline assignment: CDR1 LNHNV and CDR2 YYDKDF (reference sequence). There are 16 residues in the CDR3. The repertoire was sequenced with immunoSEQ multiplex PCR; TCRdb's copy has only in-frame clones and lacks some. The sample yields 89,000 or so clones, roughly four fifths seen once. This sequence originates from a human donor who received an intestinal transplant. The V and J genes are TRBV15 and TRBJ2-1, with 10 bases lining up with TRBD2. The input for sequencing was unstimulated CD4+ T cells sorted from spleen or lymph node cells, taken before intestinal transplant. The DNA of the CDR3 is TGTGCCACCAGCAGAACCCTAGCGGGAGAAGTAGATGAGCAGTTCTTC. It is translated as CATSRTLAGEVDEQFF.